This T cell receptor (beta chain) was sequenced during a study of T cells in Graves' hyperthyroidism and ophthalmopathy (dated by TCRdb to 2018 to 2020). Some background on the complete study: Peripheral blood samples were taken at initial diagnosis, before any treatment was given. TCR V-J signatures able to tell the groups apart were searched for in a discovery cohort of 90 to 100 patients, of whom around 43 had Graves' ophthalmopathy and 55 to 65 had stable Graves' hyperthyroidism. Whether ophthalmopathy could be predicted prospectively was tested in an independent validation cohort made up of 18 to 20 hyperthyroidism patients plus 17 patients who later progressed to ophthalmopathy. The 95 to 100 discovery patients were divided at random into training and test sets in a 7:3 ratio. Thyroid tissue and blood T-cell repertoires from about six Graves' hyperthyroidism patients were also compared in the study. Following sampling, methimazole starting at 30 mg daily was given to hyperthyroidism patients, and high-dose intravenous methylprednisolone was given to ophthalmopathy patients. The paper reports TCR Vbeta CDR3 sequencing of some 140 peripheral blood samples: approximately 43 ophthalmopathy, some 80 hyperthyroidism and about 17 progressor patients.

Stable Graves' hyperthyroidism was defined as the absence of progression to ophthalmopathy over 18 months of follow-up. Hyperthyroidism patients were aged 18 to 65 years and newly diagnosed, with disease duration of less than 2 months. Exclusion was applied to patients with uncontrolled infections, other autoimmune diseases, pregnancy or lactation. Diagnoses were established on the basis of clinical symptoms, serum thyroxine and TRAb, thyroid ultrasound, and orbital computed tomography. Ficoll-Paque density gradient centrifugation was used to isolate PBMCs from around 9.1 ml of fresh peripheral blood. Total RNA was extracted with Trizol reagent, and quality was checked on an Agilent 2100 Bioanalyzer. The CDR3 measures 15 amino acids from cysteine to phenylalanine. Only CDR3 DNA remains: 45 bases, in frame from the first base. As encoded in the germline V gene, CDR1 is MNHEY while CDR2 is SVGEGT. V loses 2 bases of germline sequence and J loses 0 bases, and the interval between the two ends is 10 bases.

This clonotype has only a few counts. The antigen it binds to is not known. Base qualities are not at hand, and no much larger clone is one base apart. General findings and caveats noted by the study authors: A 13 V-J signature model separated ophthalmopathy from stable hyperthyroidism, with 87.88% sensitivity and around 84% specificity in cross-validation and 80%/75% in testing. In validation, the model predicted progression to ophthalmopathy a median of approximately 6.6 months before onset, with approximately 68% sensitivity and roughly 72% specificity. No statistical method was used to fix the sample size in advance, and group allocation was not hidden from the investigators. Most expanded thyroid clonotypes (frequency above 0.001) were also found in blood, which suggests that blood repertoires may mirror thyroid immune responses.

The TCR beta CDR3 regions were amplified from the RNA transcripts. The TCR CDR3 was subjected to a first round of RT-PCR using the HTBI primer set and the Qiagen OneStep RT-PCR kit. A second multiplex PCR round built the libraries, followed by size selection and purification. The libraries were sequenced on an Illumina HiSeq2000 using paired-end 100 bp reads. The authors' analysis ran thus. Raw data were processed with SOAPnuke, discarding reads with adapters, uncalled bases, mean Phred below 15, or no exact constant-primer or identifier match. COPE v1.2.5 was used to merge the high-quality paired reads, and each unique nucleotide sequence was defined as a clonotype. Clonotypes were aligned to IMGT TRBV, TRBD and TRBJ reference segments using MiTCR v1.1. Analysis was restricted to V-J combinations with a frequency above 0.0001, which covered 98% to 99.2% of repertoires. A TCS score was defined as the ratio between F50 (clonal expansion) and ExV (chaos), using BLOSUM62-based TCRdist between CDR3 peptides within each V-J. Welch's t-statistics and random forest reduced fewer than 550 V-J features to fewer than 15, which were used in a naive Bayes classifier (R e1071). The public reads were run again by TCRdb, first through fastp at Q25 and then through MiXCR, and only productive beta chains were kept. Rows with a matching CDR3 protein are joined into one entry that keeps the most common DNA and genes. The V and J calls were determined by TCRdb, not by the authors. The table for this sample lists 250,000 to 300,000 distinct CDR3 sequences; about an eighth of them were counted only once. The top ten hold roughly 8.2% of the sample.

The sample consisted of blood. The V and J segments used are TRBV6-2 or TRBV6-3 and TRBJ1-1; the D gene is not confidently resolved. The receptor was isolated from a woman in her thirties or forties with Graves' hyperthyroidism. The DNA sequence is TGTGCCAGCAGTTACCTTCGGGCCTTGAACACTGAAGCTTTCTTT. The encoded protein is CASSYLRALNTEAFF.